These 5 T cell receptor beta chains came from one sample sequenced in a study of T cells in localized non-small cell lung cancer. Clones were sequenced by immunoSEQ multiplex PCR, and TCRdb holds only the in-frame ones, with some missing. The table lists about 13,000 clones, 86% of them singletons. The specimen was peripheral blood, collected before any cancer treatment. All receptors derive from a male donor at least 60 years old with stage III lung adenocarcinoma.

In DNA form, the CDR3 reads TGCGCCAGCAGTCCTACAGGGGGTGAGCAGTTCTTC. Amino acid sequence: CASSPTGGEQFF. The chain has TRBV10-1 and TRBJ2-1; 8 nucleotides agree with TRBD1. The CDR3 consists of 12 residues. From germline, CDR1 is WNHNN and CDR2 SYGVQD (reference sequence). After removal of 5 bases from V and 9 bases from J, the junction contained 3 bases not matched to a gene.

The chain carries TRBV21-1 and TRBJ1-6. TRBV21-1 is an annotated pseudogene. The CDR3 has 21 amino acids. The CDR3 DNA reads as TGTGCCAGCAGCCAGAGACCCAGCCAAAGGTGCCTAAGCTCCTATAATTCACCCCTCCACTTT. Encoded protein: CASSQRPSQRCLSSYNSPLHF.

V and J are TRBV6-1 and TRBJ2-1; 11 nucleotides align to TRBD2. The V segment lost 4 bases and the J segment 8 bases; nucleotides outside the gene matches: 4. CDR3 length equals 14 residues. Germline V CDR1 and CDR2: MNHNS, SASEGT. CDR3 sequence: CASSALAGGDEQFF. CDR3 nucleotide sequence: TGTGCCAGCAGTGCTCTAGCGGGAGGAGATGAGCAGTTCTTC.

This sequence joins TRBV6-1 and TRBJ2-7; TRBD2 agrees at 12 bases. With 1 base clipped from V and 4 bases from J, the junction kept 11 bases outside the gene matches. Looked up from germline, CDR1 is MNHNS and CDR2 is SASEGT. This CDR3 has 18 amino acids. CDR3 in DNA: TGTGCCAGCAGTGAAGGGAGGGTGACTAGCGGGAGAATTTACGAGCAGTACTTC. Residues: CASSEGRVTSGRIYEQYF.

The J gene is TRBJ1-1, the V gene TRBV4-2; 7 bases are a match to TRBD1. Germline V gene sequence: CDR1 LGHNA, CDR2 YNFKEQ. With 4 bases clipped from V and 5 bases from J, the junction kept 4 bases outside the gene matches. The CDR3 extends over 13 amino acids. CDR3 amino acids: CASSPTGRTEAFF. The CDR3 nucleotides are TGTGCCAGCAGCCCGACAGGGAGGACTGAAGCTTTCTTT.